This passage covers 13 T cell receptor beta chains from one sample sequenced in a study of human T cells and chemical hapten exposure. Time point: patch test 1, 2 weeks after DPC sensitization. Treatment given: therapeutic diphenylcyclopropenone sensitization with weekly scalp DPC. From the RACE reads, TCRdb called clonotypes with MiXCR, one entry per CDR3 protein. The sample records 150,000 to 200,000 distinct CDR3 sequences, roughly 15% being singletons. This specimen was whole blood, taken in connection with sensitization to the hapten diphenylcyclopropenone (DPC). The origin of the receptors is a woman aged 25 to 45 with alopecia areata. Some clones in this sample may be carry-over from other donors' samples.

The gene calls are TRBV7-2 and TRBJ2-2; no firm D call. The length of the CDR3 is 13 residues. The germline gives CDR1 SGHTA, CDR2 FQGNSA. The ends were cut back, 4 bases at V and 7 bases at J, with 10 bases in the middle. CDR3 residues: CASSSSRDGELFF. In DNA, the CDR3 is TGTGCCAGCAGCTCCTCAAGGGACGGGGAGCTGTTTTTT.

This clonotype was counted only a few times. The chain is built from TRBV18 and TRBJ1-1; D unclear. This CDR3 is built from 14 residues. V was clipped by 2 bases and J by 5 bases, with 12 bases between them. CDR1 KGHSH and CDR2 LQKENI come from the germline V gene. The CDR3 loop reads CASSPTNVETEAFF. CDR3 DNA: TGTGCCAGCTCACCAACCAACGTAGAGACTGAAGCTTTCTTT.

This clonotype occurred many times. The V and J genes are TRBV20-1 and TRBJ2-2; perhaps TRBD1 as D (8 bases). Germline V gives CDR1 DFQATT, CDR2 SNEGSKA (reference sequence). With 5 bases removed from V and 6 bases from J, the gap between germline ends came to 19 bases. This CDR3 has 15 residues. The CDR3 sequence is CSASRTGRGAGELFF. The CDR3 DNA follows: TGCAGTGCTTCCCGGACAGGGAGGGGAGCCGGGGAGCTGTTTTTT.

This chain connects TRBV12-3 or TRBV12-4 to TRBJ1-4; the match to TRBD1 covers 11 bases. This CDR3 has 14 amino acids. V lost 5 bases to trimming and J lost 9 bases; unmatched junction nucleotides: 5. The CDR3 loop is CASSRTGGDKKLFF. CDR3 in DNA: TGTGCCAGCAGTCGGACAGGGGGCGATAAAAAACTGTTTTTT.

This clonotype was seen more than once but under ten times. The J gene is TRBJ2-5, the V gene TRBV29-1; D is ambiguous. Germline loops: CDR1 SQVTM, CDR2 ANQGSEA. Trimming left V 4 bases short and J 2 bases short, with 11 bases between. The CDR3 sequence is 13 residues long. The CDR3 sequence: CSVGRDLQETQYF. The CDR3 DNA follows: TGCAGCGTTGGTAGGGATCTGCAAGAGACCCAGTACTTC. Full variable domain (remainder filled in from reference TRBV29-1 and TRBJ2-5): SAVISQKPSRDICQRGTSLTIQCQVDSQVTMMFWYRQQPGQSLTLIATANQGSEATYESGFVIDKFPISRPNLTFSTLTVSNMSPEDSSIYLCSVGRDLQETQYFGPGTRLLVL.

There are a few counts of this clonotype. This CDR3 is CSVASGGSTGELFF. In nucleotides, the CDR3 is TGCAGCGTGGCTAGCGGGGGGTCCACCGGGGAGCTGTTTTTT. V gene TRBV29-1 combines with J gene TRBJ2-2; 11 nucleotides line up with TRBD2. Trimming at V came to 6 bases and at J to 4 bases, leaving 4 bases not matched to a gene. Germline V lookup: CDR1 SQVTM, CDR2 ANQGSEA. The CDR3 length is 14 residues.

This chain links TRBV9 with TRBJ2-3, with 8 bases fitting TRBD2. Germline V gene lookup returns CDR1 SGDLS and CDR2 YYNGEE. The V and J ends lost 2 bases and 9 bases, in that order; junction bases with no gene match: 5. The CDR3 is 13 amino acids. CDR3 bases: TGTGCCAGCAGCGTGACTAGCGCCGACACGCAGTATTTT. Translating gives CASSVTSADTQYF. Drawing the rest from reference TRBV9 and TRBJ2-3, the complete variable domain is DSGVTQTPKHLITATGQRVTLRCSPRSGDLSVYWYQQSLDQGLQFLIQYYNGEERAKGNILERFSAQQFPDLHSELNLSSLELGDSALYFCASSVTSADTQYFGPGTRLTVL.

This clonotype has a count of ten or more. The rearrangement links TRBV25-1 to TRBJ1-6; the D is unclear. CDR3 length: 12 residues. CDR1 MGHDK and CDR2 SYGVNS come from the germline V gene. The V gene lost 2 bases and the J gene lost 5 bases, with 1 base spanning the gap. CDR3 DNA: TGTGCCAGCAGTGAAAATAATTCACCCCTCCACTTT. It is translated as CASSENNSPLHF.

The sample holds a few counts of this clonotype. CDR3 bases: TGTGCCAGCAGCTTGGGAGGTCTGACAGGGGTCCATGAGCAGTTCTTC. It codes for CASSLGGLTGVHEQFF. This chain links TRBV11-1 with TRBJ2-1; 8 bases fit TRBD1. The CDR3 has 16 amino acids. In germline, CDR1 is SGHAT, CDR2 FQDESV (reference sequence). J gave up 8 bases and V 3 bases, and 12 bases lay outside the gene matches. Together with reference TRBV11-1 and TRBJ2-1, the CDR3 gives the full variable domain: EAEVAQSPRYKITEKSQAVAFWCDPISGHATLYWYRQILGQGPELLVQFQDESVVDDSQLPKDRFSAERLKGVDSTLKIQPAELGDSAMYLCASSLGGLTGVHEQFFGPGTRLTVL.

This clonotype was detected ten times or more. This sequence joins TRBV29-1 and TRBJ1-2; D not resolved. Germline V CDR1 and CDR2: SQVTM, ANQGSEA. The CDR3 runs to 11 residues. V lost 4 bases and J lost 8, with 11 bases in between. The CDR3 is CSVGGVEGYTF. In DNA form, the CDR3 reads TGCAGCGTTGGTGGCGTGGAAGGCTACACCTTC.

This clonotype was picked up a small number of times. The gene calls are TRBV6-4 and TRBJ2-1; D uncertain. The CDR3 loop spans 16 amino acids. Per the germline V gene, CDR1 is MRHNA and CDR2 is SNTAGT. V was shortened by 5 bases and J by 3 bases, with 17 bases between the two germline ends. CDR3 bases: TGTGCCAGCAGTCCCCAGACTGGGCGATACTACAATGAGCAGTTCTTC. Translation: CASSPQTGRYYNEQFF.

This clonotype has more than one count but fewer than ten. The J gene is TRBJ1-1, the V gene TRBV6-2 or TRBV6-3; no firm D call. Trimming shortened V by 4 bases and J by 0 bases, and 15 bases separated the two germline ends. CDR1 and CDR2 from the germline V gene are MNHEY and SVGEGT. CDR3 length equals 16 residues. CDR3 residues: CASSLSDGRLNTEAFF. CDR3 nucleotide sequence: TGTGCCAGCAGTTTATCGGACGGTCGCCTGAACACTGAAGCTTTCTTT.

This clonotype was counted a few times. V usage is TRBV7-9 and J usage is TRBJ2-1; TRBD2 is a possible D gene (5 bases). The CDR3 runs 14 residues. V was trimmed by 5 bases and J by 6 bases, leaving 14 bases between them. Germline V lookup: CDR1 SEHNR, CDR2 FQNEAQ (reference sequence). The CDR3 sequence: CASSLKEVLNEQFF. The CDR3, as DNA: TGTGCCAGCAGCCTCAAGGAGGTTCTCAATGAGCAGTTCTTC. The whole variable domain, filled in from reference TRBV7-9 and TRBJ2-1, reads DTGVSQNPRHKITKRGQNVTFRCDPISEHNRLYWYRQTLGQGPEFLTYFQNEAQLEKSRLLSDRFSAERPKGSFSTLEIQRTEQGDSAMYLCASSLKEVLNEQFFGPGTRLTVL.